The 32 T cell receptor beta chains given below trace back to one sample, sequenced in a study of T cells in Graves' hyperthyroidism and ophthalmopathy. What was amplified from RNA transcripts were TCR beta CDR3 regions. Carried out on the TCR CDR3, a first-round RT-PCR used the HTBI primer set. Each CDR3 protein gets one entry after TCRdb re-called the multiplex PCR reads with MiXCR. The sample holds a few hundred thousand distinct CDR3 sequences; about a sixth are singletons and the top ten take 17%. The source material was blood. These TCRs come from a woman aged 18-29 years with Graves' ophthalmopathy.

This clonotype appeared many times. This rearrangement joins TRBV28 to TRBJ2-5; 8 positions match TRBD2. V dropped 2 bases and J dropped 5; count of bases not matched to a gene: 4. Germline loops: CDR1 MDHEN, CDR2 SYDVKM. The CDR3 covers 14 residues. As DNA, the CDR3 is TGTGCCAGCAGTTTAGTTCCTAGCGGGGAGACCCAGTACTTC. Encoded protein: CASSLVPSGETQYF.

This clonotype came up many times. The chain links TRBV28 to TRBJ2-3; TRBD2 matches 9 bases. This CDR3 is 17 amino acids long. V dropped 2 bases and J dropped 3; count of bases not matched to a gene: 9. Germline CDR1 reads MDHEN; CDR2 reads SYDVKM. CDR3 sequence reads: CASSLSRGLAGTDTQYF. CDR3 nucleotides: TGTGCCAGCAGTTTAAGTCGGGGTCTAGCGGGAACAGATACGCAGTATTTT.

There are many counts of this clonotype. This sequence joins TRBV5-1 and TRBJ1-1; 8 bases are shared with TRBD1. With V trimmed by 4 bases and J by 0 bases, 5 bases remained unmatched. This CDR3 spans 15 amino acids. Germline CDR1 SGHRS, CDR2 YFSETQ. CDR3 region: CASSPRGQVNTEAFF. The CDR3 DNA follows: TGCGCCAGCAGCCCCCGGGGACAGGTGAACACTGAAGCTTTCTTT.

The J gene is TRBJ1-4, the V gene TRBV28; D may be TRBD1 (5 bases). The CDR3 has 18 amino acids. Per the germline V gene, CDR1 is MDHEN and CDR2 is SYDVKM. Deletions cut 2 bases from V and 2 bases from J, with 18 bases between. CDR3 nucleotide sequence: TGTGCCAGCAGTTTAGAGGGGTTTTTCAGGGAGACTAATGAAAAACTGTTTTTT. It is translated as CASSLEGFFRETNEKLFF.

This clonotype was counted a single time. The V and J genes are TRBV29-1 and TRBJ1-5; perhaps TRBD1 as D (6 bases). Germline lookup yields CDR1 SQVTM and CDR2 ANQGSEA. Trimming shortened V by 4 bases and J by 6 bases, and 13 bases separated the two germline ends. CDR3 length: 13 amino acids. The DNA of the CDR3 is TGCAGCGTTGGATCAGGGGTCGGTCAGCCCCAGCATTTT. Protein product: CSVGSGVGQPQHF.

The sample holds a few counts of this clonotype. This chain uses TRBV6-1 with TRBJ1-2; D possibly corresponds to TRBD1 (5 bases). With 8 bases removed from V and 4 bases from J, the gap between germline ends came to 14 bases. From germline, CDR1 is MNHNS and CDR2 SASEGT. The CDR3 consists of 13 residues. The CDR3 region is CASRRTGLYGYTF. The CDR3 DNA reads TGTGCCAGCCGAAGGACGGGGCTCTATGGCTACACCTTC.

V is TRBV19 and J is TRBJ2-7, with a possible D match to TRBD2 (5 bases). The germline V and J ends were trimmed by 4 bases and 2 bases, with 9 bases remaining between them. CDR3 length equals 13 residues. Germline V CDR1 and CDR2: LNHDA, SQIVND (reference sequence). The CDR3: CASSTDLPYEQYF. CDR3 DNA sequence: TGTGCCAGTAGTACGGACTTACCCTACGAGCAGTACTTC.

The chain recombines TRBV19 with TRBJ2-3; 8 bases map to TRBD2. Trimming cost V 2 bases and J 3 bases; bases outside gene matches: 4. The length of the CDR3 is 15 residues. Germline-derived CDR1 and CDR2 are LNHDA and SQIVND (reference sequence). Here the CDR3 DNA reads TGTGCCAGTAGTATATATAGCGGGACAACAGATACGCAGTATTTT. Translated: CASSIYSGTTDTQYF.

Many counts were recorded for this clonotype. Written as DNA, the CDR3 is TGCAGTGCTAGAGTCTCGGACACCCAGAATCAGCCCCAGCATTTT. It encodes CSARVSDTQNQPQHF. The chain is built from TRBV20-1 and TRBJ1-5, with D possibly matching TRBD1 (5 bases). CDR1 is DFQATT, CDR2 SNEGSKA, per germline (reference sequence). The CDR3 contains 15 residues. Trimming shortened V by 1 base and J by 4 bases, and 14 bases separated the two germline ends.

J is TRBJ1-3 and V is TRBV28; D unclear. The CDR3 sequence is 13 residues long. The V gene lost 10 bases and the J gene lost 3 bases, with 13 bases spanning the gap. Looked up from germline, CDR1 is MDHEN and CDR2 is SYDVKM. CDR3 protein: CATSFGNGNTIYF. The CDR3 DNA reads TGTGCCACCTCGTTCGGTAATGGAAACACCATATATTTT.

The table lists this clonotype with many counts. CDR3: CASSKGEQPQHF. In DNA, the CDR3 is TGTGCCAGCAGCAAAGGGGAACAGCCCCAGCATTTT. V gene TRBV2 combines with J gene TRBJ1-5, with a weak D call TRBD1 (5 bases). The germline gives CDR1 SNHLY, CDR2 FYNNEI. The CDR3 loop spans 12 amino acids. Trimming stripped 6 bases from V and 7 bases from J, with 10 bases between.

This clonotype was seen ten or more times. The chain carries TRBV2 and TRBJ1-1; D uncertain. This CDR3 is 14 amino acids long. V lost 3 bases and J lost 2, with 10 bases in between. The germline CDR1 and CDR2 sequences are SNHLY and FYNNEI. CDR3 region: CASSELILNTEAFF. In DNA form, the CDR3 reads TGTGCCAGCAGTGAGCTGATTCTAAACACTGAAGCTTTCTTT.

This clonotype appeared once. V gene TRBV30 combines with J gene TRBJ1-1; weak D call: TRBD1 (5 bases). The V gene's germline CDR1 is GTSNPN and CDR2 SVGIG (reference sequence). This CDR3 comprises 13 residues. V lost 0 bases and J lost 6, with 11 bases in between. CDR3 loop: CAWSVPGLAEAFF. DNA of the CDR3: TGTGCCTGGAGTGTCCCGGGACTGGCTGAAGCTTTCTTT.

V gene TRBV7-9 combines with J gene TRBJ1-2; D ambiguous. From germline, CDR1 is SEHNR and CDR2 FQNEAQ (reference sequence). The CDR3 runs to 15 residues. V lost 0 bases and J 0 bases, leaving 8 bases between the germline ends. CDR3 in DNA: TGTGCCAGCAGCTTAGCAGGGCCTCCTAACTATGGCTACACCTTC. It yields the protein CASSLAGPPNYGYTF.

The chain joins TRBV13 to TRBJ2-1; TRBD2 aligns across 13 bases. Germline CDR1 and CDR2: PRHDT and FYEKMQ (reference sequence). The V gene end was trimmed by 5 bases and the J gene end by 5 bases; junction bases not matched to a gene: 15. This CDR3 has 19 residues. CDR3 loop: CASSPQPSGGLAGDNEQFF. The CDR3 DNA reads as TGTGCCAGCAGCCCTCAACCCTCCGGCGGACTAGCGGGGGACAATGAGCAGTTCTTC.

This clonotype was counted ten times or more. The chain recombines TRBV27 with TRBJ2-7; D might be TRBD1 (5 bases). The CDR3 covers 17 residues. Trimming took off 5 bases at V and 0 bases at J, with 20 bases between the two ends. CDR1 and CDR2 from the germline V gene are MNHEY and SMNVEV (reference sequence). The CDR3 reads CASSLQSPGPPSYEQYF. CDR3 coding DNA: TGTGCCAGCAGTCTTCAGTCCCCAGGGCCCCCCTCCTACGAGCAGTACTTC.

This clonotype was observed many times. The chain combines TRBV30 with TRBJ2-5; a possible D gene is TRBD1 (5 bases). The CDR3 runs to 14 residues. CDR1 is GTSNPN and CDR2 is SVGIG in the germline V gene (reference sequence). The V end was cut by 3 bases, the J end by 5 bases, with 16 bases between. CDR3 loop: CAWRRPPGMETQYF. Written as DNA, the CDR3 is TGTGCCTGGAGACGCCCACCAGGGATGGAGACCCAGTACTTC.

This clonotype showed up just a few times. This chain connects TRBV7-9 to TRBJ1-5; D gene ambiguous. V lost 5 bases to trimming and J lost 5 bases, with 7 bases between them. Germline CDR1 SEHNR, CDR2 FQNEAQ (reference sequence). The CDR3 sequence is 12 residues long. The CDR3 DNA reads as TGTGCCAGCAGCGACCAGGATCAGCCCCAGCATTTT. Amino acid sequence: CASSDQDQPQHF.

This clonotype was recorded many times. V is TRBV20-1 and J is TRBJ2-1; D gene uncertain. In germline, CDR1 is DFQATT, CDR2 SNEGSKA (reference sequence). V dropped 6 bases and J dropped 1 base, with 13 bases sitting between them. The CDR3 totals 14 residues. CDR3 protein: CSAYRRVSYNEQFF. CDR3 DNA: TGCAGTGCCTACCGCCGGGTATCCTACAATGAGCAGTTCTTC.

The chain has TRBV5-1 and TRBJ2-5; D is perhaps TRBD1 (6 bases). The CDR3 has 15 residues. V lost 4 bases to trimming and J lost 1 base, with 14 bases between them. CDR1 and CDR2 (germline): SGHRS, YFSETQ. The CDR3 protein is CASSRTGTTQETQYF. CDR3 nucleotide sequence: TGCGCCAGCAGCCGGACCGGGACAACCCAAGAGACCCAGTACTTC.

The rearrangement joins TRBV2 to TRBJ1-1, with a weak D call TRBD1 (6 bases). The CDR3 loop spans 14 amino acids. V was cut by 6 bases and J by 1 base, with 12 bases left in between. In germline, CDR1 is SNHLY, CDR2 FYNNEI. CDR3: CASRERGGNTEAFF. The CDR3 DNA reads as TGTGCCAGCAGGGAAAGGGGGGGGAACACTGAAGCTTTCTTT.

This clonotype was seen ten or more times. This rearrangement joins TRBV3-1 to TRBJ2-1, with D possibly being TRBD1 (6 bases). Germline V lookup: CDR1 LGHDT, CDR2 YNNKEL (reference sequence). The length of the CDR3 is 16 residues. The V gene lost 1 base and the J gene lost 2 bases, with 12 bases spanning the gap. CDR3 region: CASSQVQGRAYNEQFF. CDR3 sequence (DNA): TGTGCCAGCAGCCAAGTTCAGGGGCGGGCCTACAATGAGCAGTTCTTC.

At least ten counts were recorded for this clonotype. This rearrangement joins TRBV12-3 or TRBV12-4 to TRBJ1-3; weak D call: TRBD1 (5 bases). V was cut by 5 bases and J by 0 bases, with 11 bases left in between. CDR3 size: 15 residues. CDR3 bases: TGTGCCAGCAGTATAAGCCAGGGCTCTGGAAACACCATATATTTT. Amino acid sequence: CASSISQGSGNTIYF.

This clonotype was observed many times. The chain combines TRBV7-9 with TRBJ2-3, with 7 bases matching TRBD1. The germline gives CDR1 SEHNR, CDR2 FQNEAQ (reference sequence). The CDR3 is 15 amino acids. V dropped 4 bases and J dropped 0; count of bases not matched to a gene: 4. CDR3 in DNA: TGTGCCAGCAGCTCGAGGGGGCAGAGCACAGATACGCAGTATTTT. Its protein is CASSSRGQSTDTQYF.

Many counts were recorded for this clonotype. This chain uses TRBV27 with TRBJ2-3, with TRBD1 matching over 8 bases. This CDR3 region has 14 residues. Germline values: CDR1 MNHEY, CDR2 SMNVEV (reference sequence). The V and J ends lost 8 bases and 1 base, in that order; junction bases with no gene match: 5. The CDR3 DNA is TGTGCCAGCCGCCGGGACAGGCGCACAGATACGCAGTATTTT. The encoded protein is CASRRDRRTDTQYF.

J is TRBJ2-1 and V is TRBV3-1, with D possibly TRBD2 on 5 matching bases. Trimming left V 0 bases short and J 8 bases short, with 8 bases between. Germline CDR1 is LGHDT and CDR2 is YNNKEL (reference sequence). CDR3 size: 13 residues. The DNA of the CDR3 is TGTGCCAGCAGCCAAGACCCGCGGGATGAGCAGTTCTTC. It encodes CASSQDPRDEQFF.

In its sample, this clonotype was seen once. This rearrangement joins TRBV20-1 to TRBJ2-1; 10 bases agree with TRBD2. V dropped 3 bases and J dropped 9; count of bases not matched to a gene: 11. The CDR3 totals 15 residues. Germline CDR1 DFQATT, CDR2 SNEGSKA (reference sequence). This CDR3 reads CSASPSGRAFGEQFF. CDR3 DNA: TGCAGTGCTAGCCCCAGCGGGAGGGCCTTTGGTGAGCAGTTCTTC.

The rearrangement uses TRBV7-3 and TRBJ2-2; 7 nucleotides line up with TRBD1. From germline, CDR1 is SGHTA and CDR2 FQGTGA. The CDR3 sequence is 16 residues long. V shed 5 bases, J shed 11 bases, and the junction held 17 bases outside the gene matches. CDR3 sequence (DNA): TGTGCCAGCAGCCCCTCTGGGCCCAGGGGGTTGTTCGAGCTGTTTTTT. Translating it yields CASSPSGPRGLFELFF.

Ten or more counts support this clonotype. The V and J genes are TRBV7-9 and TRBJ2-5; 11 bases agree with TRBD2. Germline V gene sequence: CDR1 SEHNR, CDR2 FQNEAQ (reference sequence). J was trimmed by 2 bases and V by 2 bases; bases with no gene match: 7. The CDR3 is 17 amino acids. The CDR3: CASSLTPSGGSQETQYF. CDR3 coding DNA: TGTGCCAGCAGCTTAACGCCTAGCGGGGGGAGTCAAGAGACCCAGTACTTC.

This clonotype was seen many times. This sequence joins TRBV12-3 or TRBV12-4 and TRBJ1-1; the D is unclear. Trimming left V 5 bases short and J 5 bases short, with 12 bases between. CDR3 length: 13 amino acids. CDR3 sequence reads: CASSIGPPTEAFF. The CDR3 coding sequence is TGTGCCAGCAGTATAGGACCGCCTACTGAAGCTTTCTTT.

This clonotype was detected a few times. The rearrangement links TRBV27 to TRBJ2-3, with 9 nucleotides matching TRBD2. Per the germline V gene, CDR1 is MNHEY and CDR2 is SMNVEV (reference sequence). J lost 8 bases, V lost 3 bases, and 12 bases had no gene match. The CDR3 is 16 amino acids. The CDR3 loop is CASSLQSAGGPSTQYF. Here the CDR3 DNA reads TGTGCCAGCAGTTTGCAATCGGCGGGAGGGCCTTCTACGCAGTATTTT.

The chain has TRBV20-1 and TRBJ2-7; the match to TRBD2 covers 10 bases. Germline V gives CDR1 DFQATT, CDR2 SNEGSKA (reference sequence). The J segment lost 3 bases and the V segment lost 6 bases, leaving 2 bases of the junction unmatched. This CDR3 has 12 residues. CDR3 amino acids: CSARTSGYEQYF. DNA for the CDR3: TGCAGTGCAAGGACTAGCGGCTACGAGCAGTACTTC.